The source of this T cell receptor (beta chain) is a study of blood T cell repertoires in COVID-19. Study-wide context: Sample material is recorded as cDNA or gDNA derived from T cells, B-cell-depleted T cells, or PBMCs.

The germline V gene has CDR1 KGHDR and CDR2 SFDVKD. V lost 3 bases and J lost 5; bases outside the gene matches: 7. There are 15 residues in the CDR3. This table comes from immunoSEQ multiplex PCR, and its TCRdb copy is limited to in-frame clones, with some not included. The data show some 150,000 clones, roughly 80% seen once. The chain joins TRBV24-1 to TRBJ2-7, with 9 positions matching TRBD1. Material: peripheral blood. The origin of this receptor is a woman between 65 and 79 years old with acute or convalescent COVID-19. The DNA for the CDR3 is TGTGCCACCAGTGATCCGGGACAGGGTCAACACGAGCAGTACTTC. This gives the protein CATSDPGQGQHEQYF.